These 22 T cell receptor beta chains were all obtained from the same sample, sequenced in a study of blood T cell repertoires in COVID-19. Using immunoSEQ multiplex PCR, the repertoire was profiled, and TCRdb retains in-frame clones only, with some absent. The data hold 330,000 or so clones, with more than 85% observed a single time. Material: PBMCs or T cells enriched from blood (not recorded which). The receptor set was obtained from a woman aged 25-40 years who had recovered from COVID-19.

This sequence joins TRBV18 and TRBJ1-3, with 9 bases lining up with TRBD1. V dropped 6 bases and J dropped 3; count of bases not matched to a gene: 6. The CDR3 is 15 residues long. Looked up from germline, CDR1 is KGHSH and CDR2 is LQKENI. In DNA form, the CDR3 reads TGTGCCAGCTCCCCAGGACAGGGGATTGGAAACACCATATATTTT. Translated: CASSPGQGIGNTIYF.

This rearrangement joins TRBV7-8 to TRBJ1-4; TRBD1 matches 8 bases. Germline trimming cut 2 bases from V and 8 bases from J; bases unmatched to any gene: 10. CDR3 size: 16 residues. The germline CDR1 and CDR2 sequences are SGHVS and FQNEAQ. The CDR3 region has the DNA TGTGCCAGCAGCTTAAAGGCTCTGACAGGGGCAGAAAAACTGTTTTTT. Translating gives CASSLKALTGAEKLFF.

The chain uses TRBV27 and TRBJ1-3; D is ambiguous. Germline V gene data show CDR1 as MNHEY and CDR2 as SMNVEV (reference sequence). The ends were cut back, 5 bases at V and 0 bases at J, with 11 bases in the middle. There are 15 residues in the CDR3. Here the CDR3 DNA reads TGTGCCAGCAGTCCCGACTGGCGCTCTGGAAACACCATATATTTT. Translation gives CASSPDWRSGNTIYF.

The chain links TRBV14 to TRBJ2-2, with D tentatively TRBD2 (5 bases). Germline V CDR1 and CDR2: SGHDN, FVKESK. Trimming stripped 5 bases from V and 2 bases from J, with 9 bases between. The CDR3 contains 14 residues. The CDR3 region is CASSSGSNTGELFF. CDR3 sequence (DNA): TGTGCCAGCAGCTCGGGGTCCAACACCGGGGAGCTGTTTTTT.

The V call is TRBV6-2 or TRBV6-3, the J call TRBJ2-2, with 10 bases fitting TRBD2. CDR3 length: 17 amino acids. Germline V gene data show CDR1 as MNHEY and CDR2 as SVGEGT. The trim removed 0 bases at V and 5 bases at J, leaving 6 bases unmatched. The chain's CDR3 is CASSYSLAGFGTGELFF. The CDR3, as DNA: TGTGCCAGCAGTTACTCACTAGCGGGATTTGGTACCGGGGAGCTGTTTTTT.

This clone appeared once. The chain carries TRBV19 and TRBJ1-1, with D unclear. Trimming cost V 7 bases and J 1 base, with 16 bases left between them. This CDR3 is 15 amino acids long. Germline values: CDR1 LNHDA, CDR2 SQIVND (reference sequence). CDR3 region: CASTNPRGGNTEAFF. CDR3 coding DNA: TGTGCCAGTACCAACCCCCGCGGTGGGAACACTGAAGCTTTCTTT.

The count of this clone is one. The chain recombines TRBV10-2 with TRBJ1-4; 8 bases agree with TRBD1. CDR1 WSHSY and CDR2 SAAADI come from the germline V gene. The CDR3 has 15 amino acids. The V segment lost 9 bases and the J segment 3 bases; nucleotides outside the gene matches: 9. The CDR3 protein is CASRTGSSSNEKLFF. The CDR3 DNA sequence: TGCGCCAGTAGGACAGGGTCTTCGTCTAATGAAAAACTGTTTTTT.

This chain connects TRBV6-6 to TRBJ2-3; 8 nucleotides align to TRBD2. V lost 8 bases to trimming and J lost 3 bases; unmatched junction nucleotides: 7. CDR1 is MNHNY and CDR2 is SVGAGI in the germline V gene (reference sequence). The CDR3 covers 14 residues. For the CDR3, the DNA is TGTGCCAGCCGGCGCGAGCGGGAGACAGATACGCAGTATTTT. Translated: CASRRERETDTQYF.

The V and J genes are TRBV28 and TRBJ1-6; D unclear. The CDR3 is made up of 15 amino acids. In germline, CDR1 is MDHEN, CDR2 SYDVKM. Trimming cost V 8 bases and J 1 base, with 12 bases left between them. CDR3 sequence (DNA): TGTGCCAGCTCATTCCGCGTATCCTATAATTCACCCCTCCACTTT. Its protein is CASSFRVSYNSPLHF.

V usage is TRBV7-9 and J usage is TRBJ1-2, with D tentatively TRBD1 (5 bases). V was cut by 0 bases and J by 4 bases, with 15 bases left in between. Germline lookup yields CDR1 SEHNR and CDR2 FQNEAQ (reference sequence). This CDR3 spans 16 amino acids. The CDR3 DNA reads as TGTGCCAGCAGCTTAGCTCCTGGGGACTGGCCCTATGGCTACACCTTC. Translation gives CASSLAPGDWPYGYTF.

This clone was counted a single time. The chain couples TRBV5-5 to TRBJ2-2; 7 nucleotides match TRBD1. The germline CDR1 and CDR2 sequences are SGHKS and YYEKEE (reference sequence). Trimming at V came to 2 bases and at J to 6 bases, leaving 19 bases not matched to a gene. The CDR3 covers 19 residues. CDR3 protein: CASSFLMGTGAPLSGELFF. In DNA form, the CDR3 reads TGTGCCAGCAGCTTCCTAATGGGAACAGGGGCCCCCCTGTCCGGGGAGCTGTTTTTT.

The J gene is TRBJ2-7, the V gene TRBV29-1, with D perhaps matching TRBD2 (6 bases). V was clipped by 5 bases and J by 5 bases, with 13 bases between them. The germline gives CDR1 SQVTM, CDR2 ANQGSEA. This CDR3 contains 12 residues. The DNA of the CDR3 is TGCAGCGTTAGGGGCCGGGAGCACGAGCAGTACTTC. It codes for CSVRGREHEQYF.

This clone was found once. The V call is TRBV2, the J call TRBJ1-2; 9 bases match TRBD1. Unmatched junction bases numbered 4, after V lost 0 bases and J lost 8 bases. This CDR3 has 14 amino acids. CDR1 is SNHLY, CDR2 FYNNEI, per germline. The CDR3 DNA sequence: TGTGCCAGCAGTGAAGCTTGGGACAGGGTAGGCTACACCTTC. Amino acid sequence: CASSEAWDRVGYTF.

As regards this clone: At one boundary the junction diverges from the germline segment, which might be a read error. The V and J genes are TRBV6-5 and TRBJ2-7, with no clear D. CDR3 length: 13 residues. The germline CDR1 and CDR2 sequences are MNHEY and SVGAGI. This CDR3 reads CASSDSSSYEQYF. DNA of the CDR3: TGTGCCAGCAGTGACTCTAGCTCCTACGAGCAGTACTTC.

The rearrangement uses TRBV10-3 and TRBJ1-6, with D tentatively TRBD1 (6 bases). Germline V gives CDR1 ENHRY, CDR2 SYGVKD. V lost 10 bases to trimming and J lost 8 bases, with 18 bases between them. The CDR3 loop spans 14 amino acids. The CDR3 DNA is TGTGCCACCACGGGGAGGGGGTCTGATTCACCCCTCCACTTT. As protein: CATTGRGSDSPLHF.

This chain links TRBV18 with TRBJ1-4, with a tentative D call TRBD1 (5 bases). This CDR3 is 15 amino acids long. The germline V gene has CDR1 KGHSH and CDR2 LQKENI. The V end was cut by 0 bases, the J end by 7 bases, with 12 bases between. The CDR3 here is CASSPPGQWGEKLFF. The DNA for the CDR3 is TGTGCCAGCTCACCACCGGGGCAGTGGGGTGAAAAACTGTTTTTT.

This clone has more than one count but fewer than ten. V and J are TRBV28 and TRBJ2-1; 10 bases map to TRBD2. The length of the CDR3 is 16 residues. Germline V CDR1 and CDR2: MDHEN, SYDVKM. V was clipped by 5 bases and J by 7 bases; unmatched bases: 11. CDR3 nucleotide sequence: TGTGCCAGCAGTGCCGCCTCTAGCGGGAGAAAGAATGAGCAGTTCTTC. It is translated as CASSAASSGRKNEQFF.

The chain has TRBV7-6 and TRBJ1-5; the D gene is possibly TRBD1 (6 bases). The CDR3 loop spans 17 amino acids. Trimming pared 5 bases from V and 1 base from J, leaving 18 bases between. The germline gives CDR1 SGHVS, CDR2 FNYEAQ. CDR3 nucleotides: TGTGCCAGCAGCAACCGCATAGCAGGGGAGAGCAATCAGCCCCAGCATTTT. Its translation is CASSNRIAGESNQPQHF.

The V call is TRBV6-5, the J call TRBJ1-1; D gene ambiguous. The CDR3 runs to 15 residues. The germline V gene has CDR1 MNHEY and CDR2 SVGAGI. V shed 6 bases and J shed 4 bases, with 18 bases lying between them. Here the CDR3 reads CASSPITVRGTEAFF. CDR3 bases: TGTGCCAGCAGCCCCATTACTGTTCGGGGCACTGAAGCTTTCTTT.

The V gene is TRBV7-8, the J gene TRBJ2-1; D perhaps matches TRBD2 (5 bases). The CDR3 runs 14 residues. Trimming took off 5 bases at V and 5 bases at J, with 13 bases between the two ends. Germline values: CDR1 SGHVS, CDR2 FQNEAQ. CDR3 residues: CASSPQLLDNEQFF. In DNA form, the CDR3 reads TGTGCCAGCAGCCCTCAATTACTAGACAATGAGCAGTTCTTC.

The V gene is TRBV5-1, the J gene TRBJ2-3; D possibly corresponds to TRBD2 (5 bases). In germline, CDR1 is SGHRS, CDR2 YFSETQ. The V gene lost 2 bases and the J gene lost 0 bases, with 16 bases spanning the gap. The CDR3 has 17 amino acids. CDR3 nucleotide sequence: TGCGCCAGCAGCTTAGTCCCCCGCGGGTCTAGCACAGATACGCAGTATTTT. Translated: CASSLVPRGSSTDTQYF.

The V call is TRBV4-2, the J call TRBJ2-2, with 7 bases matching TRBD2. J gave up 0 bases and V 0 bases, and 4 bases lay outside the gene matches. Germline CDR1 LGHNA, CDR2 YNFKEQ. This CDR3 has 17 residues. The CDR3 region has the DNA TGTGCCAGCAGCCAAGAGGGGGGGATTACGAACACCGGGGAGCTGTTTTTT. Translation: CASSQEGGITNTGELFF.